This T cell receptor beta chain was captured in a study of OX40 agonist ivuxolimab in advanced cancers. The method was immunoSEQ multiplex PCR; TCRdb's version includes in-frame clones alone and lacks a portion of them. Of around 15,000 clones listed, less than 90% are singletons. The CDR3 sequence is 14 residues long. The germline V gene encodes CDR1 MNHNS and CDR2 SASEGT. The V gene lost 11 bases and the J gene lost 2 bases, with 17 bases spanning the gap. Details on this clone: Its target is unknown.

General observations from the study: Relative to CD4+ cells, CD8+ T cells on average had more expanded clones.

Blood samples were obtained at baseline, cycle 4 day 1, and cycle 7 day 1. The source was CD4+ or CD8+ T cells sorted from blood, collected in a trial of the OX40 agonist ivuxolimab. This clonotype originated in an adult with an advanced solid tumor such as melanoma, head and neck, liver or kidney cancer. The V and J genes are TRBV6-1 and TRBJ2-3, with D perhaps matching TRBD2 (5 bases). CDR3 sequence (DNA): TGTGCCTCGGAGACGGGGAGATACACAGATACGCAGTATTTT. Protein sequence: CASETGRYTDTQYF.